The entry below gives a single TCR beta chain sequence along with its context. Under the authors' procedure: Amplified reference gene primers provided the basis for estimating nucleated cell counts. This table comes from immunoSEQ multiplex PCR, and its TCRdb copy is limited to in-frame clones, with some not included. That table supplies the V and J calls and clone size; D and trimming were determined from the DNA. Among fewer than 400,000 clones, 85% to 90% were seen once, and the ten largest hold around 9.3%. This record belongs to a study of blood T cell repertoires in COVID-19. Germline CDR1 is MGHDK and CDR2 is SYGVNS. CDR3 length: 16 amino acids. Trimming cost V 1 base and J 4 bases, with 14 bases left between them.

J is TRBJ2-1 and V is TRBV25-1; tentative D call: TRBD1 (5 bases). The sample comprised PBMCs or T cells enriched from blood (not recorded which). This sequence originates from a woman in her fifties or sixties who had recovered from COVID-19. In DNA form, the CDR3 reads TGTGCCAGCAGTGAATCAGGAACAGGTAGTTACAATGAGCAGTTCTTC. It codes for CASSESGTGSYNEQFF.